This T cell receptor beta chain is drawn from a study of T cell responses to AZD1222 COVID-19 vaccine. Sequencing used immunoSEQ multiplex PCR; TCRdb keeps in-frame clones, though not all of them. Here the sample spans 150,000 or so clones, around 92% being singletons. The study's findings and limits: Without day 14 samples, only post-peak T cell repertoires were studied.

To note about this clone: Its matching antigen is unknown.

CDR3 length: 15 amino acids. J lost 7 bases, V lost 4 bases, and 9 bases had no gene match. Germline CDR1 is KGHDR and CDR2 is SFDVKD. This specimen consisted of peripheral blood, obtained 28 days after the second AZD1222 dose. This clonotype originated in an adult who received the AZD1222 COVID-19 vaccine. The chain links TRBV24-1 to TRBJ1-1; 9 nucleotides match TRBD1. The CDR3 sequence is CATSDVGTGSDEAFF. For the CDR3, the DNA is TGTGCCACCAGTGACGTTGGGACAGGGTCGGATGAAGCTTTCTTT.